The 27 T cell receptor beta chains below were found in one sample sequenced in a study of cytomegalovirus exposure and HLA in healthy donors. The primer mix had 60 Vbeta and 13 Jbeta primers. Produced via immunoSEQ multiplex PCR; TCRdb's table is partial and in-frame only. This sample has over 150,000 clones, with roughly four fifths found just once. Sequenced input: PBMCs. The receptors derive from a man aged 18-30 years in good health and CMV-seronegative.

CDR3: CAWIGRQSREQFF. In DNA form, the CDR3 reads TGTGCCTGGATCGGGAGGCAGTCACGCGAGCAGTTCTTC. This sequence joins TRBV30 and TRBJ2-1, with TRBD2 identical over 7 bases. V lost 4 bases to trimming and J lost 10 bases; unmatched junction nucleotides: 10. The CDR3 has 13 residues. Per the germline V gene, CDR1 is GTSNPN and CDR2 is SVGIG (reference sequence).

This chain links TRBV7-6 with TRBJ2-7; 10 nucleotides agree with TRBD2. J was trimmed by 3 bases and V by 6 bases; bases with no gene match: 8. The CDR3 has 15 residues. CDR1 SGHVS and CDR2 FNYEAQ come from the germline V gene. The DNA for the CDR3 is TGTGCCAGCAGTCAAACTAGCGGGGCGATCTACGAGCAGTACTTC. Its translation: CASSQTSGAIYEQYF.

CDR3 in amino acids: CASTLPGQGSNQPQHF. The CDR3 nucleotides read TGTGCCAGCACCCTTCCGGGACAGGGGAGCAATCAGCCCCAGCATTTT. V is TRBV28 and J is TRBJ1-5; TRBD1 agrees at 10 bases. CDR1 MDHEN and CDR2 SYDVKM come from the germline V gene. V shed 7 bases and J 1 base; nucleotides not matched to a gene: 7. The CDR3 runs to 16 residues. The whole variable domain, remainder taken from reference TRBV28 and TRBJ1-5, is DVKVTQSSRYLVKRTGEKVFLECVQDMDHENMFWYRQDPGLGLRLIYFSYDVKMKEKGDIPEGYSVSREKKERFSLILESASTNQTSMYLCASTLPGQGSNQPQHFGDGTRLSIL.

The chain couples TRBV19 to TRBJ1-1; D is uncertain. The CDR3 is made up of 15 amino acids. CDR1 and CDR2 from the germline V gene are LNHDA and SQIVND (reference sequence). V was pared by 7 bases and J by 0 bases, with 15 bases between. The CDR3 sequence is CASNYGPLMNTEAFF. The DNA for the CDR3 is TGTGCCAGTAACTATGGTCCCCTCATGAACACTGAAGCTTTCTTT.

The chain joins TRBV4-3 to TRBJ2-1, with 9 bases matching TRBD1. Germline loops: CDR1 LGHNA, CDR2 YSLEER. The CDR3 covers 14 residues. J was trimmed by 6 bases and V by 3 bases; bases with no gene match: 3. CDR3 sequence reads: CASSQPGQGNEQFF. The CDR3 DNA follows: TGCGCCAGCAGCCAGCCGGGACAGGGCAATGAGCAGTTCTTC.

The chain recombines TRBV5-1 with TRBJ1-1, with TRBD1 matching 7 bases. The CDR3 extends over 17 amino acids. CDR1 and CDR2 from the germline V gene are SGHRS and YFSETQ. The J segment lost 1 base and the V segment lost 3 bases, leaving 12 bases of the junction unmatched. CDR3 nucleotide sequence: TGCGCCAGCAGCTGGGACAGCCGGGGGTTAGCGAACACTGAAGCTTTCTTT. It specifies CASSWDSRGLANTEAFF.

The chain uses TRBV5-1 and TRBJ2-1, with TRBD1 identical over 7 bases. V lost 4 bases and J lost 6; bases outside the gene matches: 13. Germline loops: CDR1 SGHRS, CDR2 YFSETQ. This CDR3 region has 16 residues. CDR3 nucleotide sequence: TGCGCCAGCAGCACGAATGACAGGGAAGACCCCAATGAGCAGTTCTTC. Translating it yields CASSTNDREDPNEQFF.

The chain carries TRBV9 and TRBJ2-7; tentatively, D is TRBD1 (6 bases). Germline loops: CDR1 SGDLS, CDR2 YYNGEE. This CDR3 is 15 amino acids long. Trimming stripped 0 bases from V and 3 bases from J, with 13 bases between. The CDR3 protein is CASSVAFGGDYEQYF. The DNA for the CDR3 is TGTGCCAGCAGCGTAGCTTTTGGGGGCGACTACGAGCAGTACTTC.

This chain uses TRBV5-1 with TRBJ2-5; the D gene is possibly TRBD1 (5 bases). V was pared by 0 bases and J by 5 bases, with 14 bases between. The CDR3 has 15 residues. The germline V gene has CDR1 SGHRS and CDR2 YFSETQ. The chain's CDR3 is CASSLERQGRETQYF. Here the CDR3 DNA reads TGCGCCAGCAGCTTGGAGAGGCAGGGCAGGGAGACCCAGTACTTC.

This chain links TRBV6-5 with TRBJ2-7, with TRBD2 matching over 7 bases. The V and J ends lost 6 bases and 3 bases, in that order; junction bases with no gene match: 8. The CDR3 contains 14 residues. Germline CDR1 MNHEY, CDR2 SVGAGI. The CDR3 DNA follows: TGTGCCAGCAGAGCCGGGACTACCTACTACGAGCAGTACTTC. It specifies CASRAGTTYYEQYF.

The J gene is TRBJ1-1, the V gene TRBV28; 9 bases are shared with TRBD1. The CDR3 is 15 residues long. The V and J ends lost 6 bases and 4 bases, in that order; junction bases with no gene match: 9. CDR1 MDHEN and CDR2 SYDVKM come from the germline V gene. The CDR3 nucleotides read TGTGCCAGCAGCCTAACACAGGGGGCCGGCACTGAAGCTTTCTTT. Translated, it gives CASSLTQGAGTEAFF.

This sequence joins TRBV7-2 and TRBJ1-5, with TRBD1 matching 7 bases. Germline V CDR1 and CDR2: SGHTA, FQGNSA. The CDR3 has 13 residues. V lost 5 bases and J lost 12; bases outside the gene matches: 10. As DNA, the CDR3 is TGTGCCAGCAGCGCCCGGACAGGTGGGGTCCAGCATTTT. Translated, it gives CASSARTGGVQHF.

The gene calls are TRBV28 and TRBJ1-4; possibly TRBD1 for D (5 bases). This CDR3 region has 16 residues. The V gene lost 3 bases and the J gene lost 0 bases, with 11 bases spanning the gap. Germline assignment: CDR1 MDHEN and CDR2 SYDVKM. CDR3 bases: TGTGCCAGCAGTTTGGGGCAGATTGCAACTAATGAAAAACTGTTTTTT. Encoded protein: CASSLGQIATNEKLFF.

The rearrangement links TRBV11-3 to TRBJ2-7; 12 bases line up with TRBD2. In germline, CDR1 is SGHNT, CDR2 YENEEA. V lost 1 base to trimming and J lost 2 bases; unmatched junction nucleotides: 0. The CDR3 is 15 residues long. For the CDR3, the DNA is TGTGCCAGCAGCTTAGGGACTAGCGGGACCTACGAGCAGTACTTC. Its translation: CASSLGTSGTYEQYF. The full variable domain, in which reference TRBV11-3 and TRBJ2-7 provide the parts outside the CDR3, is EAGVVQSPRYKIIEKKQPVAFWCNPISGHNTLYWYLQNLGQGPELLIRYENEEAVDDSQLPKDRFSAERLKGVDSTLKIQPAELGDSAVYLCASSLGTSGTYEQYFGPGTRLTVT.

The V gene is TRBV5-4, the J gene TRBJ2-1; 11 bases fit TRBD2. The CDR3 is 19 amino acids. Unmatched junction bases numbered 14, after V lost 3 bases and J lost 3 bases. Germline loops: CDR1 SGHNT, CDR2 YYREEE (reference sequence). CDR3 residues: CASSSASGLAVSYYNEQFF. The CDR3 DNA follows: TGTGCCAGCAGCTCCGCATCGGGACTAGCGGTAAGTTACTACAATGAGCAGTTCTTC.

The V gene is TRBV29-1, the J gene TRBJ2-3, with D maybe TRBD2 (6 bases). The V gene lost 6 bases and the J gene lost 4 bases, with 23 bases spanning the gap. This CDR3 region has 16 residues. The V gene's germline CDR1 is SQVTM and CDR2 ANQGSEA. The CDR3 protein is CSVRGYLGGRSDTQYF. The CDR3 region has the DNA TGCAGCGTCAGAGGGTATCTGGGGGGAAGGTCAGATACGCAGTATTTT.

The chain uses TRBV30 and TRBJ1-3; D is perhaps TRBD1 (5 bases). The CDR3 spans 13 residues. Germline loops: CDR1 GTSNPN, CDR2 SVGIG (reference sequence). V shed 5 bases and J shed 2 bases, with 10 bases lying between them. The CDR3 DNA follows: TGTGCCTGGGGCGGGACCGCTGGAAACACCATATATTTT. Its protein is CAWGGTAGNTIYF.

This chain connects TRBV11-2 to TRBJ1-2; no definite D call. The CDR3 runs 15 residues. The ends were cut back, 5 bases at V and 10 bases at J, with 23 bases in the middle. Germline V gene lookup returns CDR1 SGHAT and CDR2 FQNNGV. CDR3 region: CASSLGSPIASDYTF. The CDR3 coding sequence is TGTGCCAGCAGCCTAGGGTCCCCAATAGCGAGTGACTACACCTTC.

This clone was counted a single time. The V gene is TRBV25-1, the J gene TRBJ1-1, with TRBD1 as a possible D gene (6 bases). Germline assignment: CDR1 MGHDK and CDR2 SYGVNS. The CDR3 has 14 amino acids. V was clipped by 6 bases and J by 0 bases, with 11 bases between them. The CDR3 DNA sequence: TGTGCCAGCAGAGAGACAGGATTGAACACTGAAGCTTTCTTT. This translates into CASRETGLNTEAFF.

This rearrangement joins TRBV10-3 to TRBJ2-5; 11 nucleotides agree with TRBD2. The germline V gene encodes CDR1 ENHRY and CDR2 SYGVKD. The CDR3 sequence is 15 residues long. The junction had 5 bases not matched to a gene; V was cut back by 3 bases and J by 5 bases. CDR3 in amino acids: CAISDLAGGLETQYF. CDR3 nucleotides: TGTGCCATCAGTGACCTAGCGGGAGGTCTTGAGACCCAGTACTTC.

CDR3 region: CASSQAGYTQYF. As DNA, the CDR3 is TGTGCCAGCAGCCAAGCGGGTTATACGCAGTATTTT. The rearrangement links TRBV14 to TRBJ2-3; D unclear. The germline CDR1 and CDR2 sequences are SGHDN and FVKESK. This CDR3 is built from 12 residues. Trimming stripped 1 base from V and 7 bases from J, with 6 bases between. Complete variable domain (other parts from reference TRBV14 and TRBJ2-3): EAGVTQFPSHSVIEKGQTVTLRCDPISGHDNLYWYRRVMGKEIKFLLHFVKESKQDESGMPNNRFLAERTGGTYSTLKVQPAELEDSGVYFCASSQAGYTQYFGPGTRLTVL.

The V and J genes are TRBV19 and TRBJ2-5; D is unresolved. With 3 bases removed from V and 1 base from J, the gap between germline ends came to 6 bases. This CDR3 has 13 residues. CDR1 LNHDA and CDR2 SQIVND come from the germline V gene (reference sequence). DNA for the CDR3: TGTGCCAGTAGTATCCGGTTCCAAGAGACCCAGTACTTC. It translates to CASSIRFQETQYF.

This clone was observed a single time. This chain joins TRBV5-4 and TRBJ2-5; 13 nucleotides align to TRBD2. This CDR3 comprises 14 residues. CDR1 and CDR2 (germline): SGHNT, YYREEE (reference sequence). The junction had 4 bases not matched to a gene; V was cut back by 0 bases and J by 11 bases. The CDR3 nucleotides read TGTGCCAGCAGCTTGGAAACTAGCGGGAGGGTTCAGTACTTC. It is translated as CASSLETSGRVQYF. Drawing the rest from reference TRBV5-4 and TRBJ2-5, the complete variable domain is ETGVTQSPTHLIKTRGQQVTLRCSSQSGHNTVSWYQQALGQGPQFIFQYYREEENGRGNFPPRFSGLQFPNYSSELNVNALELDDSALYLCASSLETSGRVQYFGPGTRLLVL.

V and J are TRBV28 and TRBJ2-5; D unresolved. CDR3 size: 11 residues. Germline CDR1 reads MDHEN; CDR2 reads SYDVKM. Trimming left V 5 bases short and J 3 bases short, with 4 bases between. The CDR3 spells CASSREETQYF. The DNA for the CDR3 is TGTGCCAGCAGTCGAGAAGAGACCCAGTACTTC.

The rearrangement uses TRBV7-9 and TRBJ1-6; D uncertain. Looked up from germline, CDR1 is SEHNR and CDR2 is FQNEAQ (reference sequence). The CDR3 totals 15 residues. V was clipped by 2 bases and J by 7 bases, with 12 bases between them. CDR3 DNA sequence: TGTGCCAGCAGCTTAAGCGGGGTCGGGAATTCACCCCTCCACTTT. This encodes CASSLSGVGNSPLHF.

This clone came up a few times. This chain links TRBV10-3 with TRBJ2-1, with TRBD2 matching over 7 bases. With 4 bases clipped from V and 3 bases from J, the junction kept 9 bases outside the gene matches. Germline assignment: CDR1 ENHRY and CDR2 SYGVKD. The CDR3 is made up of 16 amino acids. In DNA, the CDR3 is TGTGCCATCAGTGGAGTCGAGCGGGGCTTCTACAATGAGCAGTTCTTC. It codes for CAISGVERGFYNEQFF.

This clone has just one count. In nucleotides, the CDR3 is TGTGCCAGTCAGCGGGACAGGGCTTTTGCCGATACGCAGTATTTT. Translating it yields CASQRDRAFADTQYF. The V gene is TRBV28, the J gene TRBJ2-3; TRBD1 matches at 9 bases. This CDR3 region has 15 residues. CDR1 and CDR2 (germline): MDHEN, SYDVKM. Trimming cost V 9 bases and J 6 bases; bases outside gene matches: 13. The full variable domain, its missing parts supplied by reference TRBV28 and TRBJ2-3, is DVKVTQSSRYLVKRTGEKVFLECVQDMDHENMFWYRQDPGLGLRLIYFSYDVKMKEKGDIPEGYSVSREKKERFSLILESASTNQTSMYLCASQRDRAFADTQYFGPGTRLTVL.